The 3 T cell receptor beta chains below come from one sample, sequenced in a study of T cell changes during pregnancy in multiple sclerosis. Data came from immunoSEQ multiplex PCR; TCRdb stores just in-frame clones and leaves some out. The profile shows about 47,000 clones, around 89% of them singletons. The sample in question was CD8+ T cells from peripheral blood mononuclear cells, obtained in the second trimester of pregnancy. Receptors originate from a female donor with multiple sclerosis, enrolled in a pregnancy study.

The chain recombines TRBV28 with TRBJ1-3; 9 bases fit TRBD1. J gave up 8 bases and V 5 bases, and 7 bases lay outside the gene matches. The CDR3 runs 14 residues. The germline CDR1 and CDR2 sequences are MDHEN and SYDVKM. The CDR3 sequence is CASSARTGVDTIYF. DNA for the CDR3: TGTGCCAGCAGTGCTCGGACAGGGGTAGACACCATATATTTT.

The rearrangement uses TRBV19 and TRBJ2-5, with D tentatively TRBD2 (6 bases). Germline V gives CDR1 LNHDA, CDR2 SQIVND (reference sequence). CDR3 length equals 15 residues. Trimming pared 5 bases from V and 1 base from J, leaving 14 bases between. The CDR3 here is CASSARLDLQETQYF. The CDR3 DNA reads TGTGCCAGTAGTGCTCGACTAGACCTCCAAGAGACCCAGTACTTC.

The chain links TRBV5-6 to TRBJ1-5; maybe TRBD1 (6 bases). The germline V and J ends were trimmed by 4 bases and 0 bases, with 14 bases remaining between them. Germline V CDR1 and CDR2: SGHDT, YYEEEE. This CDR3 spans 16 amino acids. The CDR3 bases are TGTGCCAGCAGCCCCCGGGACAACCTTAGCAATCAGCCCCAGCATTTT. Translating it yields CASSPRDNLSNQPQHF.